This passage covers 29 T cell receptor beta chains from one sample sequenced in a study of OX40 agonist ivuxolimab in advanced cancers. The repertoire was sequenced with immunoSEQ multiplex PCR; TCRdb's copy has only in-frame clones and lacks some. Of roughly 53,000 clones in the sample, roughly 84% were seen once. Here the sequenced sample was CD4+ or CD8+ T cells sorted from blood, taken in a trial of the OX40 agonist ivuxolimab. These receptors were obtained from an adult with an advanced solid tumor such as melanoma, head and neck, liver or kidney cancer.

The CDR3 bases are TGTGCCAGCAGCTCATGGCCGGGGACGAATGAGCAGTTCTTC. Translation: CASSSWPGTNEQFF. The chain is built from TRBV7-2 and TRBJ2-1, with D possibly being TRBD1 or TRBD2 (5 bases each). Germline-derived CDR1 and CDR2 are SGHTA and FQGNSA. The CDR3 contains 14 residues. V lost 4 bases and J lost 7, with 14 bases in between.

The V call is TRBV6-5, the J call TRBJ1-1; D gene ambiguous. The CDR3 totals 15 residues. The ends were cut back, 7 bases at V and 1 base at J, with 16 bases in the middle. The V gene's germline CDR1 is MNHEY and CDR2 SVGAGI. The CDR3 sequence: CASNPRAGQNTEAFF. As DNA, the CDR3 is TGTGCCAGCAATCCTCGGGCCGGCCAGAACACTGAAGCTTTCTTT.

The chain carries TRBV6-1 and TRBJ2-7; D might be TRBD2 (6 bases). This CDR3 is built from 14 residues. From germline, CDR1 is MNHNS and CDR2 SASEGT. Trimming removed 4 bases at V and 4 bases at J, with 14 bases between. CDR3: CASSVSGSGYEQYF. The CDR3 nucleotides read TGTGCCAGCAGTGTATCCGGGAGTGGGTACGAGCAGTACTTC.

The count of this clone is one. The chain is built from TRBV7-8 and TRBJ1-4; perhaps TRBD1 as D (5 bases). This CDR3 is 15 amino acids long. With 5 bases removed from V and 7 bases from J, the gap between germline ends came to 17 bases. Germline V gives CDR1 SGHVS, CDR2 FQNEAQ. CDR3 sequence (DNA): TGTGCCAGCAGCCGAGACGGCAGGGAGAGTGAAAAACTGTTTTTT. This codes for CASSRDGRESEKLFF.

This clone was seen more than once but under ten times. The chain links TRBV6-6 to TRBJ2-2, with 7 bases identical to TRBD2. V lost 3 bases and J lost 0; bases outside the gene matches: 4. The CDR3 sequence is 16 residues long. CDR1 and CDR2 (germline): MNHNY, SVGAGI (reference sequence). The DNA of the CDR3 is TGTGCCAGCAGTTATTTACTAGCGTCGAACACCGGGGAGCTGTTTTTT. It is translated as CASSYLLASNTGELFF.

This chain links TRBV28 with TRBJ2-7, with no clear D. The CDR3 runs to 13 residues. Germline CDR1 reads MDHEN; CDR2 reads SYDVKM. Trimming removed 5 bases from V and 0 bases from J, with 8 bases in between. The CDR3 nucleotides are TGTGCCAGCAGTGCCCCAAGCTCCTACGAGCAGTACTTC. Encoded protein: CASSAPSSYEQYF.

V and J are TRBV7-9 and TRBJ2-2; D could derive from TRBD1 or TRBD2 (5 bases each). Germline values: CDR1 SEHNR, CDR2 FQNEAQ (reference sequence). CDR3 length: 19 residues. Trimming took off 3 bases at V and 3 bases at J, with 23 bases between the two ends. CDR3 amino acids: CASSLASGTTLGYTGELFF. The CDR3 bases are TGTGCCAGCAGCTTGGCTTCCGGGACGACCCTAGGATACACCGGGGAGCTGTTTTTT.

The CDR3 DNA follows: TGTGCCAGCAGCTTATCAGGGGGCGGAGGGGAGCCCCAGCATTTT. Its translation: CASSLSGGGGEPQHF. The chain joins TRBV11-2 to TRBJ1-5; 8 nucleotides match TRBD1. Losses at the gene ends were 2 bases for V and 8 bases for J; bases not matched to a gene: 8. The germline gives CDR1 SGHAT, CDR2 FQNNGV. This CDR3 comprises 15 residues.

The chain combines TRBV9 with TRBJ2-3, with 15 bases fitting TRBD2. The CDR3 runs 19 residues. Trimming cost V 0 bases and J 5 bases; bases outside gene matches: 10. Per the germline V gene, CDR1 is SGDLS and CDR2 is YYNGEE. CDR3 amino acids: CASSVETGLAGGPGDTQYF. CDR3 coding DNA: TGTGCCAGCAGCGTAGAGACAGGACTAGCGGGAGGGCCGGGAGATACGCAGTATTTT.

In DNA form, the CDR3 reads TGTGCCAGCCTACTAGCGGGAGGCGCCTACGAGCAGTACTTC. The encoded protein is CASLLAGGAYEQYF. V gene TRBV2 combines with J gene TRBJ2-7; 12 bases map to TRBD2. This CDR3 has 14 amino acids. Trimming took 8 bases from V and 2 from J; bases not matched to a gene: 4. CDR1 and CDR2 from the germline V gene are SNHLY and FYNNEI.

The gene calls are TRBV11-3 and TRBJ2-7; TRBD1 matches 7 bases. This CDR3 is built from 15 residues. The V segment lost 5 bases and the J segment 3 bases; nucleotides outside the gene matches: 10. Germline V CDR1 and CDR2: SGHNT, YENEEA. The CDR3 reads CASSPSPGQVYEQYF. CDR3 DNA: TGTGCCAGCAGCCCATCCCCCGGACAGGTCTACGAGCAGTACTTC.

CDR3 nucleotide sequence: TGTGCCAGCAGCGCAATCCATCGGGACAGGGTTACTTCCCAGCCCCAGCATTTT. Translation: CASSAIHRDRVTSQPQHF. The chain uses TRBV5-5 and TRBJ1-5, with 9 bases fitting TRBD1. Trimming cost V 4 bases and J 7 bases; bases outside gene matches: 18. The CDR3 runs to 18 residues. From germline, CDR1 is SGHKS and CDR2 YYEKEE (reference sequence).

The rearrangement uses TRBV5-4 and TRBJ1-4, with 11 positions matching TRBD1. Trimming cost V 4 bases and J 6 bases; bases outside gene matches: 8. The CDR3 totals 16 residues. Germline V CDR1 and CDR2: SGHNT, YYREEE (reference sequence). This chain's CDR3 is CASSDRTGGVDEKLFF. Here the CDR3 DNA reads TGTGCCAGCAGCGATCGGACAGGGGGCGTCGATGAAAAACTGTTTTTT. Complete variable domain (other parts from reference TRBV5-4 and TRBJ1-4): ETGVTQSPTHLIKTRGQQVTLRCSSQSGHNTVSWYQQALGQGPQFIFQYYREEENGRGNFPPRFSGLQFPNYSSELNVNALELDDSALYLCASSDRTGGVDEKLFFGSGTQLSVL.

This chain uses TRBV5-1 with TRBJ1-2, with 9 bases lining up with TRBD1. The ends lost 5 bases at V and 3 bases at J; junction bases unmatched: 5. Germline V CDR1 and CDR2: SGHRS, YFSETQ. This CDR3 region has 14 residues. CDR3 coding DNA: TGCGCCAGCAGGGACACAGGGGGCGACTATGGCTACACCTTC. Translated, it gives CASRDTGGDYGYTF.

The chain uses TRBV18 and TRBJ1-1; 8 positions agree with TRBD1. The CDR3 totals 16 residues. V was pared by 3 bases and J by 1 base, with 7 bases of the junction left unmatched. From germline, CDR1 is KGHSH and CDR2 LQKENI. DNA for the CDR3: TGTGCCAGCTCACCGCTACATGACAGGGGGAACACTGAAGCTTTCTTT. Translated: CASSPLHDRGNTEAFF.

J is TRBJ2-7 and V is TRBV5-1, with TRBD2 matching over 7 bases. Germline CDR1 SGHRS, CDR2 YFSETQ. The CDR3 consists of 16 residues. The junction had 8 bases not matched to a gene; V was cut back by 0 bases and J by 2 bases. CDR3 coding DNA: TGCGCCAGCAGCTTGGCCACGGTAGCGGGCGCCTACGAGCAGTACTTC. Its protein product is CASSLATVAGAYEQYF.

The chain carries TRBV18 and TRBJ2-6; 8 positions agree with TRBD1. Germline CDR1 reads KGHSH; CDR2 reads LQKENI. Trimming took 2 bases from V and 4 from J; bases not matched to a gene: 10. The CDR3 contains 18 residues. CDR3 bases: TGTGCCAGCTCACCAACCGGGACAGGCCCATCCGGGGCCAACGTCCTGACTTTC. It translates to CASSPTGTGPSGANVLTF. The full variable domain, its missing parts supplied by reference TRBV18 and TRBJ2-6, is NAGVMQNPRHLVRRRGQEARLRCSPMKGHSHVYWYRQLPEEGLKFMVYLQKENIIDESGMPKERFSAEFPKEGPSILRIQQVVRGDSAAYFCASSPTGTGPSGANVLTFGAGSRLTVL.

The genes are TRBV9 and TRBJ2-3, with D hard to call. CDR1 and CDR2 from the germline V gene are SGDLS and YYNGEE. V was shortened by 6 bases and J by 2 bases, with 13 bases between the two germline ends. The CDR3 has 14 amino acids. CDR3 bases: TGTGCCAGCAACCGAGACGGACCCACAGATACGCAGTATTTT. Translating gives CASNRDGPTDTQYF.

This rearrangement joins TRBV7-8 to TRBJ1-2; possible D gene TRBD1, 5 bases. Germline-derived CDR1 and CDR2 are SGHVS and FQNEAQ. V lost 1 base and J 4 bases, leaving 19 bases between the germline ends. The CDR3 runs to 17 residues. CDR3 bases: TGTGCCAGCAGCTTAGAGGGGAGTACCCTGAGTGCCTATGGCTACACCTTC. It codes for CASSLEGSTLSAYGYTF.

J is TRBJ2-2 and V is TRBV7-2, with TRBD2 matching 13 bases. CDR1 SGHTA and CDR2 FQGNSA come from the germline V gene. J lost 4 bases, V lost 5 bases, and 1 base had no gene match. This CDR3 spans 15 amino acids. Here the CDR3 DNA reads TGTGCCAGCAGCCGGACTAGCGGGAGCACCGGGGAGCTGTTTTTT. Protein: CASSRTSGSTGELFF.

The table lists this clone with a few counts. The chain is built from TRBV5-4 and TRBJ2-1, with 8 bases lining up with TRBD2. Germline CDR1 SGHNT, CDR2 YYREEE (reference sequence). The CDR3 is made up of 17 amino acids. V trimming: 0 bases; J trimming: 2 bases; junction bases outside the gene matches: 7. CDR3 DNA sequence: TGTGCCAGCAGCTTGGCTAGCGGGTATCGCACCTACAATGAGCAGTTCTTC. Translation gives CASSLASGYRTYNEQFF.

V usage is TRBV25-1 and J usage is TRBJ2-4, with D perhaps matching TRBD1 or TRBD2 (5 bases each). The germline V gene encodes CDR1 MGHDK and CDR2 SYGVNS. V lost 1 base and J 1 base, leaving 14 bases between the germline ends. The CDR3 has 17 residues. This chain's CDR3 is CASSEWGSSGAKNIQYF. The CDR3 DNA follows: TGTGCCAGCAGTGAATGGGGGTCCAGCGGCGCCAAAAACATTCAGTACTTC. The whole variable domain, filled in from reference TRBV25-1 and TRBJ2-4, reads EADIYQTPRYLVIGTGKKITLECSQTMGHDKMYWYQQDPGMELHLIHYSYGVNSTEKGDLSSESTVSRIRTEHFPLTLESARPSHTSQYLCASSEWGSSGAKNIQYFGAGTRLSVL.

The rearrangement uses TRBV7-2 and TRBJ2-3, with 12 nucleotides matching TRBD2. Trimming took 5 bases from V and 1 from J; bases not matched to a gene: 7. Germline V CDR1 and CDR2: SGHTA, FQGNSA. The CDR3 runs 17 residues. CDR3 protein: CASSAASGRAGTDTQYF. CDR3 DNA: TGTGCCAGCAGCGCTGCTAGCGGGAGGGCCGGCACAGATACGCAGTATTTT.

The chain employs TRBV11-2 and TRBJ1-3; D ambiguous. The CDR3 runs 15 residues. The germline V gene encodes CDR1 SGHAT and CDR2 FQNNGV. V was cut by 5 bases and J by 6 bases, with 17 bases left in between. The DNA of the CDR3 is TGTGCCAGCAGCCCCGCCCGGGCCTCGGCAAACACCATATATTTT. This sequence encodes CASSPARASANTIYF.

This clone was counted once. The rearrangement joins TRBV5-1 to TRBJ2-5; weak D call: TRBD1 (6 bases). The J call is uncertain, as TRBJ2-7 better fits the DNA end. The CDR3 sequence is 15 residues long. Germline loops: CDR1 SGHRS, CDR2 YFSETQ. The CDR3 DNA reads TGCGCCAGCAGCTCCCTCGGCAGGGGATCCTACGAGCAGTACTTC. Translated: CASSSLGRGSYEQYF.

This clone was recorded a few times. The gene calls are TRBV19 and TRBJ1-5; the D gene is possibly TRBD1 (6 bases). Germline V gene sequence: CDR1 LNHDA, CDR2 SQIVND (reference sequence). Trimming removed 1 base at V and 0 bases at J, with 7 bases between. The CDR3 spans 15 residues. The CDR3 sequence: CASSIGQASNQPQHF. The DNA of the CDR3 is TGTGCCAGTAGTATAGGACAGGCTAGCAATCAGCCCCAGCATTTT.

The chain couples TRBV5-8 to TRBJ1-2; maybe TRBD1 (5 bases). V lost 3 bases to trimming and J lost 4 bases, with 7 bases between them. Germline V gene lookup returns CDR1 SGHTS and CDR2 YDEGEE. The CDR3 consists of 12 residues. Written as DNA, the CDR3 is TGTGCCAGCAGCTCGACAGTCTATGGCTACACCTTC. The encoded protein is CASSSTVYGYTF.

The chain combines TRBV19 with TRBJ1-5; 9 bases line up with TRBD1. The junction had 8 bases not matched to a gene; V was cut back by 1 base and J by 4 bases. The CDR3 contains 17 residues. Germline CDR1 is LNHDA and CDR2 is SQIVND (reference sequence). This CDR3 reads CASSIVAPDRGNQPQHF. CDR3 bases: TGTGCCAGTAGTATAGTCGCCCCGGACAGGGGTAATCAGCCCCAGCATTTT.

V gene TRBV15 combines with J gene TRBJ1-1; 7 nucleotides match TRBD1. Germline assignment: CDR1 LNHNV and CDR2 YYDKDF (reference sequence). The CDR3 totals 15 residues. V dropped 0 bases and J dropped 5; count of bases not matched to a gene: 6. The CDR3 DNA sequence: TGTGCCACCAGCAGAGAACCACAGGGGTCGACTGAAGCTTTCTTT. It yields the protein CATSREPQGSTEAFF.